This T cell receptor beta chain was sequenced in a study of blood T cell repertoires in COVID-19 (dated by TCRdb to 2019 to 2021). A note on the overall study: Samples from collaborators originated in the United States, Italy and Spain and spanned both the acute and convalescent phases of COVID-19. The dataset comprised deeply sampled blood TCRbeta repertoires from subjects exposed to, actively infected with, or recovered from COVID-19. The samples were drawn from two sources: the first 160 participants of the ongoing ImmuneRACE study, and over 1,000 subjects contributed by 6 global collaborators. The repertoires were released in a freely available public database intended as a resource for research on the immune response to SARS-CoV-2. Where available, HLA class I and class II types were taken from metadata supplied by the sample provider and were not determined by assay-based typing. The prospective study material was composed of cDNA or gDNA derived from T cells, B-cell-depleted T cells, or PBMCs. The sample metadata nearly always contained a de-identified subject ID, COVID-19 status, age in years and sex.

TCRbeta CDR3 regions were amplified from genomic DNA using the immunoSEQ Assay, a bias-controlled multiplex PCR. Turning to the authors' computational methods: Within the assay, amplification of reference gene primers was used to estimate how many nucleated cells each sample contained. To quantify the absolute abundance of each unique TCRbeta CDR3 rearrangement, sequence reads were collapsed and filtered. For each sample, productive Simpson clonality was calculated by taking the square root of Simpson's diversity index across productive rearrangements. This is the immuneACCESS table as TCRdb keeps it, with only in-frame sequences that have V and J called. A part of the clones is gone; compared with another copy, unresolved V genes explain less than half, and the rest is unexplained. Clone size and the V and J calls come from that table; the DNA yielded D and trimming. Present in this sample are 150,000 to 200,000 clones, around three quarters of which were seen just once. Approximately 15% of the sample rests with the top ten.

This clone came up once. Its antigen is not yet known. No clone much larger than this one lies a single base away; base qualities are absent. The investigation overall reported the following: The amount of clinical and demographic metadata varied by source and participant and was provided uncurated.

Trimming leaves V shorter by 1 base and J shorter by 0 bases, with the junction holding 3 bases beyond the gene matches. Taken from the germline V gene, the CDR1 and CDR2 loops are MGHRA and YSYEKL. The CDR3, from cysteine to phenylalanine, totals 18 residues. Left in the record is the CDR3 DNA by itself, 54 bases read in frame from the first base. Collaborating institutions collected whole blood in K2EDTA tubes following their own protocols. Collaborator samples were shipped for TCRbeta analysis as frozen whole blood, isolated PBMCs, or DNA extracted from either sample type. The sequence is built from TRBV4-1 and TRBJ2-1, with 13 bases aligning to TRBD2. This TCR derives from a man aged 55 to 70 with active or convalescent COVID-19. Sequencing used peripheral blood. The DNA reads as follows: TGCGCCAGCAGCCAAGTCGGGACTAGCGGGAACTCCTACAATGAGCAGTTCTTC. Protein translation: CASSQVGTSGNSYNEQFF.